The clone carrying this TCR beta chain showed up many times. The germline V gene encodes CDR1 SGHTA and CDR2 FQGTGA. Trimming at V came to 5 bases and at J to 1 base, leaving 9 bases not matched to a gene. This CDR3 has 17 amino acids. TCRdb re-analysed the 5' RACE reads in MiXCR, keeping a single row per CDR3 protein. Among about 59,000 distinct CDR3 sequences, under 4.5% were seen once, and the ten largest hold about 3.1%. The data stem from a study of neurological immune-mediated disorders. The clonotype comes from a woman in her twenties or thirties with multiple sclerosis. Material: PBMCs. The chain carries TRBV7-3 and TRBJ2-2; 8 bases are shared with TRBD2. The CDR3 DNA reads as TGTGCCAGCAGCCCCAGGCCCAGCGGGAGGAACACCGGGGAGCTGTTTTTT. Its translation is CASSPRPSGRNTGELFF.